This paragraph covers one T cell receptor (beta chain) sequence. Original data processing: Amplification from reference gene primers served as the basis for estimated nucleated cell counts. TCRdb's copy holds only in-frame clones and misses some; the assay was immunoSEQ multiplex PCR. For V, J and clone size, that table is used; D and trimming come from the DNA. The repertoire consists of tens of thousands of clones, with approximately 93% occurring once and the leading ten covering roughly 5%. This sample is part of a study of blood T cell repertoires in COVID-19. V was pared by 0 bases and J by 2 bases, with 18 bases between. Per germline, CDR1 SGDLS and CDR2 YYNGEE. The CDR3 is 17 residues long.

Sequencing used peripheral blood. The TCR sequence derives from a human donor in a cohort sampled during active COVID-19. The gene calls are TRBV9 and TRBJ2-7, with D tentatively TRBD2 (6 bases). The CDR3 protein is CASSVAGDEGFTYEQYF. In DNA, the CDR3 is TGTGCCAGCAGCGTAGCGGGGGATGAGGGATTCACCTACGAGCAGTACTTC. Full variable domain (rest looked up from reference TRBV9 and TRBJ2-7): DSGVTQTPKHLITATGQRVTLRCSPRSGDLSVYWYQQSLDQGLQFLIQYYNGEERAKGNILERFSAQQFPDLHSELNLSSLELGDSALYFCASSVAGDEGFTYEQYFGPGTRLTVT.